This T cell receptor beta chain derives from a study of shared clonotypes between healthy human individuals. General study results and limits: A limitation of the genetic and exposure-history diversity represented arose from few donors.

TCRdb keeps only in-frame clones here, not all; method: immunoSEQ multiplex PCR. The sample carries about 1.1 million clones, 78% recorded once. The CDR3 comprises 12 residues, both ends counted. Germline V gene data show CDR1 as SGHVS and CDR2 as FQNEAQ. Regarding this clone: Antigen specificity is unknown. The limits of the CDR3 on the DNA are not certain, so only TCRdb's listed CDR3 is given.

Material for sequencing was memory CD4+ T cells from PBMCs. As to subset: CD45RA-negative fraction. This receptor was taken from a man between 18 and 35 years old in good health. Some clones in this sample may be carry-over from other donors' samples. This rearrangement joins TRBV7-8 to TRBJ2-7; the table's D call, TRBD2, has no DNA check behind it. The CDR3: CASSFASGSTYF.